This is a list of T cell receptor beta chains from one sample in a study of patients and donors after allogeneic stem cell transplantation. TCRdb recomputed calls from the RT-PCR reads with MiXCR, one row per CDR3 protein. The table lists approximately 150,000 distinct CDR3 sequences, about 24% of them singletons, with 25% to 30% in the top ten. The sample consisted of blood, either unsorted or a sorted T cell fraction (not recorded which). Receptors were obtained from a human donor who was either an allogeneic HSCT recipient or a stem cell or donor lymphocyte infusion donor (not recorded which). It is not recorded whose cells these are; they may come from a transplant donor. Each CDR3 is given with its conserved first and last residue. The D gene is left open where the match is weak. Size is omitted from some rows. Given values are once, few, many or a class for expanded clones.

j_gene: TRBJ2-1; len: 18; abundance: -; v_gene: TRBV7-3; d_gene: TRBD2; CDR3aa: CASSFLSRLAGINNEQFF; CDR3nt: TGTGCCAGCAGCTTCCTATCTAGACTAGCGGGGATCAACAATGAGCAGTTCTTC
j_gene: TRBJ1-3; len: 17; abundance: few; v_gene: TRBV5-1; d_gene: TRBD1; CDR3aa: CASSGQGENLSGNTIYF; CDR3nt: TGCGCCAGCAGCGGACAGGGGGAAAATCTTTCTGGAAACACCATATATTTT
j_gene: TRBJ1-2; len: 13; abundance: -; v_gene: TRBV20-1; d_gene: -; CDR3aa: CSATRGGNYGYTF; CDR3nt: TGCAGTGCTACCAGGGGCGGTAACTATGGCTACACCTTC
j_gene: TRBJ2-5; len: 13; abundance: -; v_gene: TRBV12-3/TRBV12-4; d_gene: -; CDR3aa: CASSLAQKETQYF; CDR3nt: TGTGCCAGCAGTTTAGCGCAGAAGGAGACCCAGTACTTC
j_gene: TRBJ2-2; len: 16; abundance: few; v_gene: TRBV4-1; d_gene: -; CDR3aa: CASSQGAGFRIGELFF; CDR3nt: TGCGCCAGCAGCCAAGGGGCCGGGTTCCGAATCGGGGAGCTGTTTTTT
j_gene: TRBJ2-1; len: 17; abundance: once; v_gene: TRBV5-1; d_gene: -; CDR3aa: CASSLALTVVGYNEQFF; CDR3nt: TGCGCCAGCAGCTTGGCCCTCACGGTAGTGGGCTACAATGAGCAGTTCTTC
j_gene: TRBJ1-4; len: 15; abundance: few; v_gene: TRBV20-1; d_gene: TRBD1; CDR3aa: CSARATGANNEKLFF; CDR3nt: TGCAGTGCTAGGGCGACAGGGGCCAATAATGAAAAACTGTTTTTT
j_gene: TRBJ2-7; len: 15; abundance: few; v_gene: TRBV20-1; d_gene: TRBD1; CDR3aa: CSARGGTGSPYEQYF; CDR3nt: TGCAGTGCTAGAGGGGGGACAGGTAGCCCCTACGAGCAGTACTTC
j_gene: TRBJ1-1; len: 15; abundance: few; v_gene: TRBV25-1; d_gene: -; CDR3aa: CASALGGPVNTEAFF; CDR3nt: TGTGCCAGTGCCCTAGGGGGGCCGGTGAACACTGAAGCTTTCTTT
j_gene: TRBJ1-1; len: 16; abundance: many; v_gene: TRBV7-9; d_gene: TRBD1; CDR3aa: CASSLDHRGRDTEAFF; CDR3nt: TGTGCCAGCAGCTTAGATCACAGGGGGCGCGACACTGAAGCTTTCTTT
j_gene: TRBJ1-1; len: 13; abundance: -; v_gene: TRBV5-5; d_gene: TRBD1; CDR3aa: CASSLGDRPEAFF; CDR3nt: TGTGCCAGCAGCTTGGGGGACAGACCAGAAGCTTTCTTT
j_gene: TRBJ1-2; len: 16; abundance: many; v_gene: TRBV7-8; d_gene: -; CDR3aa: CASSLLPGQANYGYTF; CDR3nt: TGTGCCAGCAGCTTACTCCCGGGGCAAGCTAACTATGGCTACACCTTC
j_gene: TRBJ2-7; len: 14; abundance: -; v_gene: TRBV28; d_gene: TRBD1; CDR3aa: CASTRGQGPYEQYF; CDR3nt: TGTGCCAGTACCAGGGGACAGGGACCCTACGAGCAGTACTTC
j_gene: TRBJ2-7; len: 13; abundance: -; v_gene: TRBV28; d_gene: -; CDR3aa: CASRGSRPYEQYF; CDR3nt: TGTGCCAGTAGGGGGAGTAGGCCCTACGAGCAGTACTTC
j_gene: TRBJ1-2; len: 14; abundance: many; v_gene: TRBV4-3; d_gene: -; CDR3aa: CASSQDSGNYGYTF; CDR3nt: TGCGCCAGCAGCCAAGACAGTGGGAACTATGGCTACACCTTC
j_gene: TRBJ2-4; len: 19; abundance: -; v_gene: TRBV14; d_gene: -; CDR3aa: CASSQESPGRGGTKNIQYF; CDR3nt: TGTGCCAGCAGCCAAGAATCCCCAGGCAGGGGCGGGACCAAAAACATTCAGTACTTC
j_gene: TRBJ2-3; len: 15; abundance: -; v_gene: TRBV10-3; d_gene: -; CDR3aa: CAIRPWLYTTDTQYF; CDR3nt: TGTGCCATCAGACCTTGGCTTTACACCACAGATACGCAGTATTTT
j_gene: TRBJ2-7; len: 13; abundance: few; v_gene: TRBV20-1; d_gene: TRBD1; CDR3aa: CSARQGAPYEQYF; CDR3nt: TGCAGTGCTAGGCAGGGGGCTCCCTACGAGCAGTACTTC
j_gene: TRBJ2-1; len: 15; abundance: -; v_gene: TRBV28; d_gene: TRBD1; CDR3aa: CASSAGQGGYNEQFF; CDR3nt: TGTGCCAGCAGTGCGGGACAGGGGGGTTACAATGAGCAGTTCTTC
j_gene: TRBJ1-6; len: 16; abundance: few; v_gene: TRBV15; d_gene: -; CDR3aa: CATSRERSSYNSPLHF; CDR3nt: TGTGCCACCAGCAGGGAAAGGAGCTCCTATAATTCACCCCTCCACTTT
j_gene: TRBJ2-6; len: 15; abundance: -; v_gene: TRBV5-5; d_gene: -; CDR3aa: CASTTRGSGANVLTF; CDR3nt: TGTGCCAGCACTACGCGAGGGTCTGGGGCCAACGTCCTGACTTTC
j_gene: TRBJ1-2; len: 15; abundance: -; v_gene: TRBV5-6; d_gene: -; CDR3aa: CASTRQVQLNYGYTF; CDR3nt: TGTGCCAGCACCAGACAGGTTCAGCTTAACTATGGCTACACCTTC
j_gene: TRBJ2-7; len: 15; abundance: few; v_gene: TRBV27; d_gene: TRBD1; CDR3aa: CASSLWPSGGSEQYF; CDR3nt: TGTGCCAGCAGTCTATGGCCATCAGGGGGCAGCGAGCAGTACTTC
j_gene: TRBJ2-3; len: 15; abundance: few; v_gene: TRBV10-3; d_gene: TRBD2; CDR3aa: CATKAGVVGTDTQYF; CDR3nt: TGTGCCACCAAAGCGGGGGTCGTTGGCACAGATACGCAGTATTTT
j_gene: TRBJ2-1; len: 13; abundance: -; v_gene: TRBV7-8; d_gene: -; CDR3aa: CASSLPGAAEQFF; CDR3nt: TGTGCCAGCAGCTTACCCGGGGCAGCTGAGCAGTTCTTC
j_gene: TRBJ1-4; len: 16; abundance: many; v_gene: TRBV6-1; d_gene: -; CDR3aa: CASSERGRSANEKLFF; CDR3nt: TGTGCCAGCAGTGAACGGGGGAGATCAGCTAATGAAAAACTGTTTTTT
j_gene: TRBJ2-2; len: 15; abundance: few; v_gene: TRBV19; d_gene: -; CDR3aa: CASSIDQAGTGELFF; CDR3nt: TGTGCCAGTAGTATAGATCAAGCTGGTACCGGGGAGCTGTTTTTT
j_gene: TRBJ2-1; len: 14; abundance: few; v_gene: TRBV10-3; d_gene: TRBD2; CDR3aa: CAIREADSSNEQFF; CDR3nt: TGTGCCATCCGGGAGGCAGATTCTAGCAATGAGCAGTTCTTC
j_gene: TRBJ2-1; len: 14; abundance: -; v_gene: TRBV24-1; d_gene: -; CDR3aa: CATSVGGSYNEQFF; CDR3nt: TGTGCCACCAGTGTGGGGGGATCCTACAATGAGCAGTTCTTC
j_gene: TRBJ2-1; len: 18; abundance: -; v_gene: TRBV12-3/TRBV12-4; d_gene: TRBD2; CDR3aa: CASSLRRPASGAYNEQFF; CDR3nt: TGTGCCAGCAGTTTACGTCGCCCGGCTAGCGGGGCGTACAATGAGCAGTTCTTC
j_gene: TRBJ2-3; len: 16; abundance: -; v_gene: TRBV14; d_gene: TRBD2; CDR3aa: CASSPRLALSTDTQYF; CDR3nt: TGTGCCAGCAGCCCCCGACTAGCGCTGAGCACAGATACGCAGTATTTT
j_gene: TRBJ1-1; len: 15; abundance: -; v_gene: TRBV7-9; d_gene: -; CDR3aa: CASSLRTTEDTEAFF; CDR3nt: TGTGCCAGCAGCTTACGGACAACTGAGGACACTGAAGCTTTCTTT
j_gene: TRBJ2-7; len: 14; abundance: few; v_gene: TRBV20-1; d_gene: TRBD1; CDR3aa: CSAKDGTGTYEQYF; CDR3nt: TGCAGTGCTAAAGACGGGACAGGAACCTACGAGCAGTACTTC
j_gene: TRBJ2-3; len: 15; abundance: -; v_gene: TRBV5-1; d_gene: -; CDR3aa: CASSLVITDTDTQYF; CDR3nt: TGCGCCAGCAGCTTGGTCATCACAGACACAGATACGCAGTATTTT
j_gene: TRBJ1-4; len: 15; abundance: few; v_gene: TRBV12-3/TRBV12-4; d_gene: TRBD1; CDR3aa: CASSWDSFPNEKLFF; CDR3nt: TGTGCCAGCAGTTGGGACAGCTTCCCGAATGAAAAACTGTTTTTT
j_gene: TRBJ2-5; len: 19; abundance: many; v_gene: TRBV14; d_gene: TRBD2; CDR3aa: CASSQDPSGFGVMTETQYF; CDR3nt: TGTGCCAGCAGCCAAGATCCTAGCGGTTTTGGAGTAATGACGGAGACCCAGTACTTC
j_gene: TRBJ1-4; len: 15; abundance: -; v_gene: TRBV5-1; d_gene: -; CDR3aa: CASSRRWVRVEKLFF; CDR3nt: TGCGCCAGCAGCCGCCGTTGGGTTCGGGTAGAAAAACTGTTTTTT
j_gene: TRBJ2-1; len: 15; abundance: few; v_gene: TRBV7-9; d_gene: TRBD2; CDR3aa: CASSATSGRHNEQFF; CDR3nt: TGTGCCAGCAGCGCGACTAGCGGGAGGCACAATGAGCAGTTCTTC
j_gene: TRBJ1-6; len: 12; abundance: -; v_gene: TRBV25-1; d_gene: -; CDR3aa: CASSEYNSPLHF; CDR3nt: TGTGCCAGCAGTGAATATAATTCACCCCTCCACTTT
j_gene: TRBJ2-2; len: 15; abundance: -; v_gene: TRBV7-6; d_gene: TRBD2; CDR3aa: CASSLEAGGTGELFF; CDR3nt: TGTGCCAGCAGCTTAGAAGCGGGAGGGACCGGGGAGCTGTTTTTT
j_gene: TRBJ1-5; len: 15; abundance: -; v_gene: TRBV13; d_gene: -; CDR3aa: CASSLRVASNQPQHF; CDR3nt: TGTGCCAGCAGCTTAAGAGTTGCGAGCAATCAGCCCCAGCATTTT
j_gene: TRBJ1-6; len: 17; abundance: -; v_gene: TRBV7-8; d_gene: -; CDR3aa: CASSIQVMTGYNSPLHF; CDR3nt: TGTGCCAGCAGCATCCAAGTTATGACAGGCTATAATTCACCCCTCCACTTT
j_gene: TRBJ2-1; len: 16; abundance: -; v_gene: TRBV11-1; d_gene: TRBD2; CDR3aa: CASSLGRGEIYNEQFF; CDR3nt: TGTGCCAGCAGCTTAGGACGGGGGGAAATCTACAATGAGCAGTTCTTC
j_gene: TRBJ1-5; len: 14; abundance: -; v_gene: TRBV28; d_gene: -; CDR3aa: CASRGGGRDQPQHF; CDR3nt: TGTGCCAGCAGAGGCGGCGGGCGTGATCAGCCCCAGCATTTT
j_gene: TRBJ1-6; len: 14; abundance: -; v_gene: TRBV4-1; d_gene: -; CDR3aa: CASSQVREHSPLHF; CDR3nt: TGCGCCAGCAGCCAAGTCAGGGAGCACTCACCCCTCCACTTT
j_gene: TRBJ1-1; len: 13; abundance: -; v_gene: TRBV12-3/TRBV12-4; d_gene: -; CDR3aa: CAGAGDGMTEAFF; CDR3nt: TGTGCCGGAGCCGGCGATGGTATGACTGAAGCTTTCTTT
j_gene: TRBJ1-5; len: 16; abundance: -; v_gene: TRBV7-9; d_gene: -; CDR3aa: CASSLTSGGGNQPQHF; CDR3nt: TGTGCCAGCAGCTTAACGAGCGGAGGAGGCAATCAGCCCCAGCATTTT
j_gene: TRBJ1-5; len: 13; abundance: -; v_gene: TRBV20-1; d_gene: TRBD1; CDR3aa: CSAHRGANQPQHF; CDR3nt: TGCAGTGCTCACAGGGGGGCCAATCAGCCCCAGCATTTT
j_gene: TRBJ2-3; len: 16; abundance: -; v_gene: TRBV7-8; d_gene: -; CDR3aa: CASSLLNREVTDTQYF; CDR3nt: TGTGCCAGCAGCTTACTAAACAGGGAGGTCACAGATACGCAGTATTTT
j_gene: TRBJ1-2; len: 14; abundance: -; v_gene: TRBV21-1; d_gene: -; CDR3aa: CASSSRDSFYGYTF; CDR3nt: TGTGCCAGCAGCTCCCGGGACAGCTTCTATGGCTACACCTTC
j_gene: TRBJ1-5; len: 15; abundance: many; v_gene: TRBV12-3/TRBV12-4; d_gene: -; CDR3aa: CASSLRGGLDQPQHF; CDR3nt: TGTGCCAGCAGTCTACGGGGAGGGTTGGATCAGCCCCAGCATTTT
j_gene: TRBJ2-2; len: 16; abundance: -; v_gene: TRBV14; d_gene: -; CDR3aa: CASSQDLALPGGELFF; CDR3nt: TGTGCCAGCAGCCAAGATCTAGCCCTGCCGGGCGGGGAGCTGTTTTTT
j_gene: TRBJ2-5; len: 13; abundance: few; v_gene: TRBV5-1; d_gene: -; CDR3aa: CASSFGDVETQYF; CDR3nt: TGCGCCAGCAGCTTCGGGGATGTGGAGACCCAGTACTTC
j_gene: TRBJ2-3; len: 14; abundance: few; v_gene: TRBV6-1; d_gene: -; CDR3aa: CASSVTTSTDTQYF; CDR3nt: TGTGCCAGCAGTGTGACCACTAGCACAGATACGCAGTATTTT
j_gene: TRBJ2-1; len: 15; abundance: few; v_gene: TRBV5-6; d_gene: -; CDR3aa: CASSAGLASYNEQFF; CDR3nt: TGTGCCAGCAGCGCGGGACTGGCATCCTACAATGAGCAGTTCTTC
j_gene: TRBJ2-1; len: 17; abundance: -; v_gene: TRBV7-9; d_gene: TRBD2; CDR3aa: CASSLEPGLAGGNEQFF; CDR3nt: TGTGCCAGCAGCTTAGAGCCGGGACTAGCGGGGGGAAATGAGCAGTTCTTC
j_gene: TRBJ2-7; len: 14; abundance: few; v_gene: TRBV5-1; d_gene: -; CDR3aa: CASSLFPAVGEQYF; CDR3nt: TGCGCCAGCAGCTTGTTTCCAGCAGTGGGCGAGCAGTACTTC